Shown below are 5 T cell receptor beta chains from a single sample sequenced in a study of tumor-infiltrating lymphocytes in primary liver carcinoma. With around 500 ng total RNA as template and a constant-region primer, TCR beta cDNA was made. Generation of the TCR beta libraries relied on three nested multiplex PCR rounds using slightly modified ARM-PCR. For 10 cycles apiece, the opening two PCR rounds ran with TRBV1-TRBV30 forward primers and a C-beta reverse primer. TCRdb recomputed calls from the multiplex PCR reads with MiXCR, one row per CDR3 protein. The table shows around 47,000 distinct CDR3 sequences, with around 66% occurring only once. Each 20-30 mg portion of unsorted bulk tissue served as the source for co-extraction of RNA and DNA. Sequencing was carried out using liver tumor tissue from sampling region 2. Subset described: tumor region T2, inferior pole. These receptors came from a man aged 40-49 years with primary liver carcinoma and hepatitis B virus infection.

Turning to this clonotype: Given the absence of the conserved phenylalanine or tryptophan at the CDR3 end, a read error is likely. No DNA is shown, since the ends of the CDR3 on it are uncertain; the CDR3 is the one TCRdb lists. The chain is built from TRBV6-1 and TRBJ2-1; the listed D gene, TRBD1, was not tested against the DNA. The CDR3 extends over 15 residues, inclusive of both ends. Germline assignment: CDR1 MNHNS and CDR2 SASEGT. The CDR3 is CASSEAWGAYNERFY.

Points on this clonotype: Since the CDR3 does not end with the conserved phenylalanine or tryptophan, this likely comes from a read error. The DNA is left out, because the CDR3 cannot be placed on it with certainty; the CDR3 is given as TCRdb lists it. J is TRBJ2-7 and V is TRBV5-5. Inclusive of both ends, the CDR3 amounts to 15 amino acids. Germline CDR1 SGHKS, CDR2 YYEKEE (reference sequence). CDR3 sequence: CASSWGVYSSYEPYL.

The V gene is TRBV9, the J gene TRBJ1-2, with no clear D. The CDR3 loop spans 13 amino acids. CDR1 and CDR2 (germline): SGDLS, YYNGEE. Trimming shortened V by 4 bases and J by 5 bases, and 12 bases separated the two germline ends. The CDR3 region has the DNA TGTGCCAGCAGCTCAAGCTTTAAATATGGCTACACCTTC. Translating gives CASSSSFKYGYTF.

This clonotype is a singleton in its sample. Relative to the germline gene, one junction end is altered; a read error may explain this. The chain couples TRBV4-1 to TRBJ2-1, with 7 positions matching TRBD1. CDR1 and CDR2 (germline): MGHRA, YSYEKL. This CDR3 contains 16 residues. The CDR3 DNA reads as TGCGCCAGCAACCAAGAGGCTGCGACAGGGTATAATGAGCAGTTCTTC. Its protein product is CASNQEAATGYNEQFF.

This clonotype appeared many times. The chain recombines TRBV7-9 with TRBJ1-1; TRBD1 is a possible D gene (6 bases). The CDR3 loop spans 14 amino acids. Germline V CDR1 and CDR2: SEHNR, FQNEAQ (reference sequence). Trimming left V 4 bases short and J 6 bases short, with 15 bases between. CDR3 sequence reads: CASSSQQGSPEAFF. The CDR3 DNA sequence: TGTGCCAGCAGCTCTCAACAGGGCTCCCCTGAAGCTTTCTTT.